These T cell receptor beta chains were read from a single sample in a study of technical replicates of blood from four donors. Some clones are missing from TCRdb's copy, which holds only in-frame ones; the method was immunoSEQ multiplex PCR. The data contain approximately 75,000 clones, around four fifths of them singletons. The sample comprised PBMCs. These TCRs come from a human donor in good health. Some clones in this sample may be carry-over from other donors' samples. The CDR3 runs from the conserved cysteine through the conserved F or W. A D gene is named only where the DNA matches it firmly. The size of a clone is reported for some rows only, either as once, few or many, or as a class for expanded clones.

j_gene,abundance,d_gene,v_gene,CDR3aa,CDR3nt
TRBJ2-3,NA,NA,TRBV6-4,CASSDPGVGTDTQYF,TGTGCCAGCAGTGACCCAGGGGTCGGGACAGATACGCAGTATTTT
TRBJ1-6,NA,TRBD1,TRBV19,CASKGTGFSPLHF,TGTGCCAGTAAGGGGACAGGGTTTTCACCCCTCCACTTT
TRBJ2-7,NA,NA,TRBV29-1,CSVEQKYEQYF,TGCAGCGTTGAACAGAAATACGAGCAGTACTTC
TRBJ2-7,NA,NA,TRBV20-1,CSGGHRYEQYF,TGCAGTGGTGGACATCGCTACGAGCAGTACTTC
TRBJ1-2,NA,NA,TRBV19,CASSHISTGGYTF,TGTGCCAGTAGTCACATCTCCACCGGGGGCTACACCTTC
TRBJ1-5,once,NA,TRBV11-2,CASSQPTDSNQPQHF,TGTGCCAGCAGCCAACCGACAGATAGCAATCAGCCCCAGCATTTT
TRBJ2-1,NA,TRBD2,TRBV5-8,CASSRRGTSGTEQFF,TGTGCCAGCAGCCGGAGGGGGACTAGCGGGACGGAGCAGTTCTTC
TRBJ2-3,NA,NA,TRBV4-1,CASSQDRGGAGTDTQYF,TGCGCCAGCAGCCAAGATCGTGGGGGAGCGGGTACAGATACGCAGTATTTT
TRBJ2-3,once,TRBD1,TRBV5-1,CASRQGAYTDTQYF,TGCGCCAGCAGACAGGGGGCTTACACAGATACGCAGTATTTT
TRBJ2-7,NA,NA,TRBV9,CASSGTGTHYEQYF,TGTGCCAGCAGCGGTACAGGGACCCACTACGAGCAGTACTTC
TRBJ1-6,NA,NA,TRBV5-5,CASSKGDAGFNSPLHF,TGTGCCAGCAGCAAGGGGGACGCGGGCTTTAATTCACCCCTCCACTTT
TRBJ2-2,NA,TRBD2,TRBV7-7,CASSTGAGGATGELFF,TGTGCCAGCAGCACCGGAGCGGGGGGGGCCACCGGGGAGCTGTTTTTT
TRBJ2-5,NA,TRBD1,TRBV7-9,CASSGTAQETQYF,TGTGCCAGCAGCGGGACAGCCCAAGAGACCCAGTACTTC
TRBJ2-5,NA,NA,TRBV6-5,CASSYSMADQETQYF,TGTGCCAGCAGTTACTCGATGGCTGACCAAGAGACCCAGTACTTC
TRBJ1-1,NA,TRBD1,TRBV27,CASSLGATGGTEAFF,TGTGCCAGCAGCCTGGGGGCGACAGGGGGCACTGAAGCTTTCTTT
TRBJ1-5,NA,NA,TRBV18,CASSPIYSNQPQHF,TGTGCCAGCTCACCAATTTATAGCAATCAGCCCCAGCATTTT
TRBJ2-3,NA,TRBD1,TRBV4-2,CASSQRTGTDTQYF,TGTGCCAGCAGCCAAAGGACAGGGACAGATACGCAGTATTTT
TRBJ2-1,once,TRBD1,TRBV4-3,CASSQGRDRVNNEQFF,TGCGCCAGCAGCCAAGGCCGGGACAGGGTAAACAATGAGCAGTTCTTC
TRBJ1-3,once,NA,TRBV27,CASSLTGLKLGNTIYF,TGTGCCAGCAGTCTAACAGGGCTAAAACTTGGAAACACCATATATTTT
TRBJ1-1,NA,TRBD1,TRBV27,CASSLRDRWNTEAFF,TGTGCCAGCAGTCTACGGGACAGGTGGAACACTGAAGCTTTCTTT
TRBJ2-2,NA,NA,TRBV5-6,CASSPQGTNTGELFF,TGTGCCAGCAGCCCCCAGGGTACCAACACCGGGGAGCTGTTTTTT
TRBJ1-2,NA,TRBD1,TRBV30,CAWTQGAPYGYTF,TGTGCCTGGACACAGGGGGCACCCTATGGCTACACCTTC
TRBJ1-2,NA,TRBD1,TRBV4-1,CASSEGQMVYGYTF,TGCGCCAGCAGCGAGGGACAGATGGTCTATGGCTACACCTTC
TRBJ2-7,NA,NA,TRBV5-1,CASSSVLSRRDSYEQYF,TGCGCCAGCAGCTCCGTCCTTTCCCGACGGGACTCCTACGAGCAGTACTTC
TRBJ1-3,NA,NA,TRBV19,CASSLAGVGNTIYF,TGTGCCAGTAGTCTGGCCGGGGTGGGAAACACCATATATTTT
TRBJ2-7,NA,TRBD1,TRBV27,CASSFSPGQGLEQYF,TGTGCCAGCAGTTTTTCGCCGGGACAGGGTTTGGAGCAGTACTTC
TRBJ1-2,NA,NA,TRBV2,CASTDSNYGYTF,TGTGCCAGCACCGACAGTAACTATGGCTACACCTTC
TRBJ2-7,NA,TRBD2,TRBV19,CASSPSGSGGSYEQYF,TGTGCCAGTAGTCCTAGCGGGAGTGGGGGCTCCTACGAGCAGTACTTC
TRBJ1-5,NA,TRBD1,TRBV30,CAWSRPDRDNQPQHF,TGTGCCTGGAGTCGCCCGGACAGGGACAATCAGCCCCAGCATTTT
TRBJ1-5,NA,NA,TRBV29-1,CSYGGSNQPQHF,TGCAGCTATGGGGGGAGCAATCAGCCCCAGCATTTT
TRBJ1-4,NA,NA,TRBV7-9,CASSLTGSNEKLFF,TGTGCCAGCAGCCTGACAGGATCAAATGAAAAACTGTTTTTT
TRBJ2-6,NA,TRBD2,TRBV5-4,CASSRQGGGTSGANVLTF,TGTGCCAGCAGCCGACAAGGCGGGGGAACCTCTGGGGCCAACGTCCTGACTTTC
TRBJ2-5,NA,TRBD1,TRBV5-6,CASSWKGAETQYF,TGTGCCAGCAGCTGGAAGGGGGCCGAGACCCAGTACTTC
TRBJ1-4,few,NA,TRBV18,CASSPPAGVGGEKLFF,TGTGCCAGCTCACCACCAGCAGGGGTTGGTGGTGAAAAACTGTTTTTT
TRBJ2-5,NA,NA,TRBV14,CASSPNIVKETQYF,TGTGCCAGCAGCCCCAACATCGTAAAAGAGACCCAGTACTTC
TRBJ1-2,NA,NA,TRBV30,CAWSVPSRGYGYTF,TGTGCCTGGAGTGTACCCTCCCGGGGTTATGGCTACACCTTC
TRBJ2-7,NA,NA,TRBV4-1,CASSQDSQGEVYEQYF,TGCGCCAGCAGCCAAGATAGCCAGGGGGAGGTCTACGAGCAGTACTTC
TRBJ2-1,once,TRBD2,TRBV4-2,CASSRSGSSYNEQFF,TGTGCCAGCAGCCGTAGCGGGAGCTCCTACAATGAGCAGTTCTTC
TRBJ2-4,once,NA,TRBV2,CASSEAEQGRGKNIQYF,TGTGCCAGCAGTGAAGCGGAACAAGGCCGGGGCAAAAACATTCAGTACTTC
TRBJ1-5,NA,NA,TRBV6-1,CASSEALRGQPQHF,TGTGCCAGCAGTGAAGCGCTTCGGGGTCAGCCCCAGCATTTT
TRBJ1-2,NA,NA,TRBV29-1,CSVGDRPPYGYTF,TGCAGCGTTGGAGACAGGCCCCCGTATGGCTACACCTTC
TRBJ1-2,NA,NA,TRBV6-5,CASSYSRGGGDGYTF,TGTGCCAGCAGTTACTCTCGGGGGGGCGGTGATGGCTACACCTTC
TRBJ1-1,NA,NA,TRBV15,CATSKRTLNTEAFF,TGTGCCACCAGCAAAAGGACACTCAACACTGAAGCTTTCTTT
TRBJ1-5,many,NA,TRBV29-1,CSVGPGGHQPQHF,TGCAGCGTTGGGCCGGGGGGCCATCAGCCCCAGCATTTT
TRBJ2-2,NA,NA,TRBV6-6,CASKGQPDTGELFF,TGTGCCAGCAAGGGGCAGCCGGACACCGGGGAGCTGTTTTTT
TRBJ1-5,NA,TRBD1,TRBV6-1,CASSDGTGGNQPQHF,TGTGCCAGCAGTGACGGGACAGGGGGCAATCAGCCCCAGCATTTT
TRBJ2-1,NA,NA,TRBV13,CASSDNFGSDNEQFF,TGTGCCAGCAGCGATAACTTTGGAAGCGACAATGAGCAGTTCTTC
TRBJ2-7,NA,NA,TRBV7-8,CASTPGRVAPGEQYF,TGTGCCAGCACCCCCGGCCGGGTCGCCCCCGGAGAGCAGTACTTC
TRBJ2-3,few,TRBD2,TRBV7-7,CASSQRLAVQGSTDTQYF,TGTGCCAGCAGCCAAAGACTAGCGGTCCAGGGGAGCACAGATACGCAGTATTTT
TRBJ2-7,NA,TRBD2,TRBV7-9,CASSLAGLGYEQYF,TGTGCCAGCAGCTTAGCGGGACTAGGCTACGAGCAGTACTTC
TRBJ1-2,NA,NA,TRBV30,CAWSSETWGRGGYTF,TGTGCCTGGAGTTCTGAAACTTGGGGGAGGGGTGGCTACACCTTC
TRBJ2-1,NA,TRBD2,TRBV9,CASSVSSGRDNEQFF,TGTGCCAGCAGCGTTAGTAGCGGGAGGGACAATGAGCAGTTCTTC
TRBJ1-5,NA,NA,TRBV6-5,CASSHRSSNQPQHF,TGTGCCAGCAGTCACAGGTCTAGCAATCAGCCCCAGCATTTT
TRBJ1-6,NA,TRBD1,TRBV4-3,CASSRSGTGVNSPLHF,TGCGCCAGCAGCCGGTCCGGGACAGGGGTTAATTCACCCCTCCACTTT
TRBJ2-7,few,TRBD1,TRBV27,CASRFGQGSSYEQYF,TGTGCCAGCAGATTCGGACAGGGATCCTCTTACGAGCAGTACTTC
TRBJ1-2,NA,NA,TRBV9,CASSVAPGDLGGYTF,TGTGCCAGCAGCGTAGCTCCAGGGGATCTAGGGGGCTACACCTTC
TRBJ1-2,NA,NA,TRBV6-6,CASSPTGIGGYTF,TGTGCCAGCAGTCCGACAGGTATAGGTGGCTACACCTTC
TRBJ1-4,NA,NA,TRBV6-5,CASSPGWTNEKLFF,TGTGCCAGCAGCCCAGGGTGGACTAATGAAAAACTGTTTTTT
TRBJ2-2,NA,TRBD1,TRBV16,CASSQGTGVTWELFF,TGTGCCAGCAGCCAAGGGACAGGGGTCACCTGGGAGCTGTTTTTT